The rows below give T cell receptor beta chains drawn from one sample of a study of blood T cell repertoires in COVID-19. Generated by immunoSEQ multiplex PCR, the TCRdb table keeps only in-frame clones and is missing some. The table records approximately 150,000 clones, about four fifths of them present only once. The specimen sequenced was peripheral blood. These TCRs come from a man in his sixties with acute or convalescent COVID-19. Each CDR3 is given with its conserved first and last residue. The D gene is left open where the match is weak. Expanded clones get a size class; other rows say once, few or many, or leave the size out.

TRBD1	few	TRBV5-1	TRBJ1-1	CASSSSTGVEAFF	TGCGCCAGCAGCTCGAGTACAGGGGTGGAAGCTTTCTTT
TRBD2	.	TRBV3-1/TRBV3-2	TRBJ2-7	CATSPSAGAYEQYF	TGTGCCACCAGCCCCTCGGCGGGGGCCTACGAGCAGTACTTC
.	.	TRBV30	TRBJ1-2	CAWSGQGRLYGYTF	TGTGCCTGGAGTGGGCAGGGTAGACTCTATGGCTACACCTTC
.	.	TRBV20-1	TRBJ2-7	CSASKGLVSYEQYF	TGCAGCGCTAGTAAGGGACTGGTCTCCTACGAGCAGTACTTC
.	.	TRBV19	TRBJ2-1	CASSTEGRTYNEQFF	TGTGCCAGTAGTACTGAGGGTAGGACCTACAATGAGCAGTTCTTC
TRBD1	few	TRBV12-5	TRBJ2-7	CASGFPSRGNYEQYF	TGTGCTAGTGGTTTCCCGTCCAGGGGGAACTACGAGCAGTACTTC
.	many	TRBV3-1/TRBV3-2	TRBJ2-7	CASSQVGGEQYF	TGTGCCAGCAGCCAAGTAGGCGGGGAGCAGTACTTC
TRBD1	.	TRBV7-7	TRBJ2-5	CASSLDRGSQETQYF	TGTGCCAGCAGCTTAGACAGGGGATCACAAGAGACCCAGTACTTC
TRBD2	.	TRBV11-1	TRBJ2-3	CASSTRTSGSTDTQYF	TGTGCCAGCAGCACGCGGACTAGCGGGAGTACAGATACGCAGTATTTT
.	few	TRBV14	TRBJ1-3	CASSQDWSSGNTIYF	TGTGCCAGCAGCCAAGATTGGAGCTCTGGAAACACCATATATTTT
.	.	TRBV27	TRBJ1-5	CASRAWGQVGNQPQHF	TGTGCCAGCAGAGCCTGGGGGCAGGTAGGCAATCAGCCCCAGCATTTT
.	.	TRBV30	TRBJ2-7	CAWSVTDSYEQYF	TGTGCCTGGAGTGTTACGGACAGCTACGAGCAGTACTTC
TRBD2	.	TRBV7-9	TRBJ2-1	CASSWPSGRALNEQFF	TGTGCCAGCAGCTGGCCTAGCGGGAGGGCCCTCAATGAGCAGTTCTTC
TRBD2	.	TRBV3-1/TRBV3-2	TRBJ2-7	CASSPILAGGGEQYF	TGTGCCAGCAGCCCGATACTAGCGGGAGGCGGCGAGCAGTACTTC
.	.	TRBV23-1	TRBJ2-7	CARTRRDEQYF	TGCGCCAGGACTAGACGGGATGAGCAGTACTTC
.	.	TRBV24-1	TRBJ2-1	CATSDVVRRGQFF	TGTGCCACCAGTGATGTGGTCAGGCGGGGGCAGTTCTTC
.	.	TRBV24-1	TRBJ2-3	CATSARTDTQYF	TGTGCCACCAGTGCTAGGACAGATACGCAGTATTTT
.	once	TRBV30	TRBJ1-2	CAWKRGLPYGYTF	TGTGCCTGGAAGCGGGGCCTGCCCTATGGCTACACCTTC
TRBD2	.	TRBV2	TRBJ2-1	CASIKREGGNEQFF	TGTGCCAGCATTAAGCGGGAGGGTGGCAATGAGCAGTTCTTC
.	.	TRBV12-3/TRBV12-4	TRBJ2-7	CASSQIFYEQYF	TGTGCCAGCAGTCAGATATTCTACGAGCAGTACTTC
.	.	TRBV27	TRBJ2-3	CASSLFSGLDTQYF	TGTGCCAGCAGTTTATTCAGCGGCCTGGATACGCAGTATTTT
TRBD1	few	TRBV5-1	TRBJ2-1	CASSLAGQGWSEQFF	TGCGCCAGCAGCTTGGCCGGACAGGGTTGGAGTGAGCAGTTCTTC
TRBD1	few	TRBV29-1	TRBJ1-1	CSVTTGYGTEAFF	TGCAGCGTAACGACAGGGTACGGAACTGAAGCTTTCTTT
.	.	TRBV6-1	TRBJ1-5	CASSEGYRRDQPQHF	TGTGCCAGCAGTGAAGGGTATAGGAGGGATCAGCCCCAGCATTTT
.	.	TRBV5-1	TRBJ2-7	CASSYRDNSYEQYF	TGCGCCAGCAGCTACCGGGACAACTCCTACGAGCAGTACTTC
TRBD1	.	TRBV5-4	TRBJ2-1	CASSNRDRDYNEQFF	TGTGCCAGCAGCAACCGGGACAGGGACTACAATGAGCAGTTCTTC
.	.	TRBV2	TRBJ1-1	CASSGGGRQAFF	TGTGCCAGCAGTGGGGGTGGCCGACAGGCTTTCTTT
TRBD2	.	TRBV3-1/TRBV3-2	TRBJ2-1	CASSHSGRNPYNEQFF	TGTGCCAGCAGCCATAGCGGGAGGAACCCCTACAATGAGCAGTTCTTC
.	.	TRBV12-3/TRBV12-4	TRBJ2-1	CASSDSSYNEQFF	TGTGCCAGCAGCGACAGCTCCTACAATGAGCAGTTCTTC
TRBD2	.	TRBV19	TRBJ2-7	CASSHPGLAQYEQYF	TGTGCCAGTAGCCATCCTGGACTAGCACAGTACGAGCAGTACTTC
.	.	TRBV7-9	TRBJ1-5	CASSLTGSNQPQHF	TGTGCCAGCAGCTTAACCGGGTCTAATCAGCCCCAGCATTTT
TRBD2	.	TRBV7-2	TRBJ2-1	CASSLVPTSGVNEQFF	TGTGCCAGCAGCTTAGTTCCGACTAGCGGGGTCAATGAGCAGTTCTTC
TRBD2	.	TRBV7-3	TRBJ2-3	CASSLNPGGTDTQYF	TGTGCCAGCAGCTTAAATCCGGGAGGGACAGATACGCAGTATTTT
TRBD2	.	TRBV6-2/TRBV6-3	TRBJ2-5	CASSPSSGRYF	TGTGCCAGCAGTCCCTCTAGCGGGAGGTACTTC
.	once	TRBV11-2	TRBJ1-1	CASSLGTVPRTEAFF	TGTGCCAGCAGCTTAGGGACAGTTCCGCGGACTGAAGCTTTCTTT
.	.	TRBV6-5	TRBJ1-5	CASNGSGNQPQHF	TGTGCCAGCAATGGTAGTGGCAATCAGCCCCAGCATTTT
TRBD2	.	TRBV5-1	TRBJ2-3	CASSLTTSGTDTQYF	TGCGCCAGCAGCTTAACGACTAGCGGAACAGATACGCAGTATTTT
TRBD1	.	TRBV5-6	TRBJ2-7	CASSLDRGYEQYF	TGTGCCAGCAGCTTGGACAGGGGCTACGAGCAGTACTTC
.	.	TRBV12-3/TRBV12-4	TRBJ1-2	CASSSPYYGYTF	TGTGCCAGCAGTTCCCCTTACTATGGCTACACCTTC
TRBD2	.	TRBV5-1	TRBJ2-3	CASSWRGTSATDTQYF	TGCGCCAGCAGCTGGAGGGGGACTAGCGCCACAGATACGCAGTATTTT
TRBD2	.	TRBV7-3	TRBJ2-5	CASSLKLAGNTGQETQYF	TGTGCCAGCAGCTTAAAGTTAGCGGGGAACACGGGGCAAGAGACCCAGTACTTC
TRBD2	.	TRBV19	TRBJ2-7	CASSIDPAGEGEQYF	TGTGCCAGTAGTATAGACCCAGCGGGAGAGGGGGAGCAGTACTTC
TRBD1	.	TRBV9	TRBJ2-5	CASSVSGGQETQYF	TGTGCCAGCAGCGTATCAGGGGGCCAAGAGACCCAGTACTTC
TRBD2	.	TRBV5-1	TRBJ2-5	CASSLGLAGGPGTQYF	TGCGCCAGCAGCTTGGGACTAGCGGGAGGGCCCGGGACCCAGTACTTC
.	few	TRBV6-5	TRBJ1-2	CASSRVVGRGYTF	TGTGCCAGCAGCCGCGTGGTGGGGCGTGGCTACACCTTC
TRBD1	.	TRBV7-9	TRBJ2-2	CASSSSNRGQGTGELFF	TGTGCCAGCAGCTCATCAAACAGGGGGCAGGGCACCGGGGAGCTGTTTTTT
.	.	TRBV6-5	TRBJ2-1	CASTPERDNEQFF	TGTGCCAGCACCCCCGAGCGGGACAATGAGCAGTTCTTC
TRBD2	few	TRBV19	TRBJ2-1	CASSPGLYNEQFF	TGTGCCAGTAGCCCGGGACTATACAATGAGCAGTTCTTC
TRBD1	.	TRBV15	TRBJ2-3	CATSRTGPKGTDTQYF	TGTGCCACCAGCAGGACAGGGCCGAAGGGCACAGATACGCAGTATTTT
TRBD1	.	TRBV2	TRBJ1-5	CASSELGQGDQPQHF	TGTGCCAGCAGTGAATTGGGACAGGGAGATCAGCCCCAGCATTTT
TRBD2	once	TRBV11-2	TRBJ2-2	CASSSGTSSPGELFF	TGTGCCAGCAGTTCCGGGACTAGCTCCCCCGGGGAGCTGTTTTTT
TRBD1	.	TRBV19	TRBJ1-5	CASRSGGAGGTNQPQHF	TGTGCCAGTAGGAGTGGTGGGGCAGGGGGCACCAATCAGCCCCAGCATTTT
.	.	TRBV21-1	TRBJ2-5	CASSKKAVRGWETQYF	TGTGCCAGCAGCAAAAAGGCGGTAAGGGGATGGGAGACCCAGTACTTC